The 31 T cell receptor beta chains below come from one sample, sequenced in a study of low-dose radiotherapy and immunotherapy resistance in tumors. The authors ran about 20 PCR cycles to amplify TCRs with a constant-region primer and V-primer adapter. TCRdb ran MiXCR on the reads and lists one entry per CDR3 protein. Of approximately 52,000 distinct CDR3 sequences listed, 33% were seen once; the top ten hold 7.5% to 9.5%. The time point was: after trial treatment. Described treatment: LDRT plus nivolumab, ipilimumab, low-dose cyclophosphamide and aspirin (RACIN trial). This specimen was PBMCs, taken after low-dose radiotherapy plus immunotherapy. The receptors stem from a male donor with rectosigmoid adenocarcinoma.

This clonotype was recorded many times. The V call is TRBV6-2 or TRBV6-3, the J call TRBJ2-1, with 11 bases aligning to TRBD2. The CDR3 sequence is 21 residues long. The trim removed 1 base at V and 0 bases at J, leaving 14 bases unmatched. Germline values: CDR1 MNHEY, CDR2 SVGEGT. CDR3 sequence reads: CASSYLELAGESSSSYNEQFF. CDR3 in DNA: TGTGCCAGCAGTTACTTGGAACTAGCGGGGGAAAGCTCGAGCTCCTACAATGAGCAGTTCTTC.

This clonotype was seen more than once but under ten times. The V call is TRBV6-2 or TRBV6-3, the J call TRBJ2-5, with D maybe TRBD1 (5 bases). Deletions cut 2 bases from V and 5 bases from J, with 12 bases between. Germline V gene data show CDR1 as MNHEY and CDR2 as SVGEGT. The CDR3 runs 14 residues. The CDR3 loop reads CASSYHPGMETQYF. In DNA, the CDR3 is TGTGCCAGCAGTTACCATCCAGGGATGGAGACCCAGTACTTC.

This clonotype showed up many times. Here the CDR3 reads CASSFTYNEQFF. For the CDR3, the DNA is TGTGCCAGCAGTTTTACCTACAATGAGCAGTTCTTC. V and J are TRBV28 and TRBJ2-1; D unclear. Looked up from germline, CDR1 is MDHEN and CDR2 is SYDVKM. The CDR3 is made up of 12 amino acids. V was trimmed by 3 bases and J by 2 bases, leaving 2 bases between them. The whole variable domain, filled in from reference TRBV28 and TRBJ2-1, reads DVKVTQSSRYLVKRTGEKVFLECVQDMDHENMFWYRQDPGLGLRLIYFSYDVKMKEKGDIPEGYSVSREKKERFSLILESASTNQTSMYLCASSFTYNEQFFGPGTRLTVL.

This clonotype was observed many times. The chain is built from TRBV7-2 and TRBJ2-1; perhaps TRBD1 as D (6 bases). Germline V gene lookup returns CDR1 SGHTA and CDR2 FQGNSA. This CDR3 is 17 amino acids long. Trimming pared 3 bases from V and 4 bases from J, leaving 19 bases between. The CDR3 sequence is CASSLALLGAGYNEQFF. DNA of the CDR3: TGTGCCAGCAGCTTGGCCCTATTGGGGGCAGGGTACAATGAGCAGTTCTTC.

Relative to its sample, this clonotype is medium-sized. The V gene is TRBV13, the J gene TRBJ2-7, with 10 bases identical to TRBD1. Losses at the gene ends were 5 bases for V and 6 bases for J; bases not matched to a gene: 7. This CDR3 is 14 amino acids long. In germline, CDR1 is PRHDT, CDR2 FYEKMQ (reference sequence). The CDR3: CASSPGTGVGEQYF. The CDR3 bases are TGTGCCAGCAGCCCCGGGACAGGGGTGGGCGAGCAGTACTTC. The full variable domain, in which reference TRBV13 and TRBJ2-7 provide the parts outside the CDR3, is AAGVIQSPRHLIKEKRETATLKCYPIPRHDTVYWYQQGPGQDPQFLISFYEKMQSDKGSIPDRFSAQQFSDYHSELNMSSLELGDSALYFCASSPGTGVGEQYFGPGTRLTVT.

The V and J genes are TRBV5-5 and TRBJ2-1; perhaps TRBD2 as D (6 bases). CDR3 length: 15 amino acids. The V end was cut by 7 bases, the J end by 4 bases, with 18 bases between. Germline CDR1 and CDR2: SGHKS and YYEKEE (reference sequence). CDR3 residues: CASDAGHGGYNEQFF. CDR3 in DNA: TGTGCCAGCGATGCCGGACACGGGGGATACAATGAGCAGTTCTTC.

Within the sample, this clonotype is medium-sized. The chain has TRBV21-1 and TRBJ2-1; TRBD2, the table's D call, was not compared with the DNA. TRBV21-1 represents a pseudogene. This CDR3 region has 15 residues. CDR3 bases: TGTGCCAGCAGCAAAGCGGCCAGATATTACACTGTGCAGTTCTTC. Residues: CASSKAARYYTVQFF.

For this clonotype: A far larger clone is just one base off, so this is likely a read error. V usage is TRBV9 and J usage is TRBJ2-7, with 10 nucleotides matching TRBD2. CDR1 SGDLS and CDR2 YYNGEE come from the germline V gene. Trimming removed 0 bases from V and 9 bases from J; junction bases left unmatched: 6. CDR3 length: 14 residues. The CDR3 DNA is TGTGCCAGCAGCGTAGTCAGCGGGGGGGCTCGGCAGTACTTC. This codes for CASSVVSGGARQYF.

This clonotype has at least ten counts. The chain couples TRBV29-1 to TRBJ2-1; 7 bases agree with TRBD1. The CDR3 has 13 residues. The V and J ends lost 2 bases and 8 bases, in that order; junction bases with no gene match: 6. Germline V gene data show CDR1 as SQVTM and CDR2 as ANQGSEA. The CDR3, as DNA: TGCAGCGTTGAATTAGACAGGGATCATGAGCAGTTCTTC. Residues: CSVELDRDHEQFF.

For this clonotype: Being one base from a much bigger clone, this may be a read error. The CDR3 sequence: CASSIREVEQYF. The DNA for the CDR3 is TGTGCCAGCAGCATCCGAGAGGTCGAGCAGTACTTC. The rearrangement joins TRBV5-4 to TRBJ2-1; D remains ambiguous. The end of the DNA is better explained by TRBJ2-7, so the J call may be wrong. Germline CDR1 and CDR2: SGHNT and YYREEE (reference sequence). The CDR3 is 12 residues long.

This clonotype was seen at least ten times. This chain connects TRBV12-3 or TRBV12-4 to TRBJ2-3; D call uncertain. CDR3 length: 13 amino acids. V lost 1 base and J lost 0, with 2 bases in between. The DNA for the CDR3 is TGTGCCAGCAGTTTAGTCAGCACAGATACGCAGTATTTT. Its translation is CASSLVSTDTQYF.

This clonotype has ten or more counts. CDR3: CASSLTPLAGMNEQFF. CDR3 bases: TGTGCCAGCAGCTTAACGCCCTTAGCGGGTATGAATGAGCAGTTCTTC. This chain uses TRBV7-9 with TRBJ2-1, with 7 nucleotides matching TRBD2. Germline loops: CDR1 SEHNR, CDR2 FQNEAQ (reference sequence). After removal of 2 bases from V and 7 bases from J, the junction contained 11 bases not matched to a gene. The CDR3 contains 16 residues.

Many counts were recorded for this clonotype. The chain carries TRBV25-1 and TRBJ1-2; D not certain. Germline lookup yields CDR1 MGHDK and CDR2 SYGVNS. Between the trimmed V and J ends, which lost 1 base and 5 bases, there was a span of 5 bases. The CDR3 sequence is 12 residues long. DNA of the CDR3: TGTGCCAGCAGTGAATCGCGGTATGGCTACACCTTC. This sequence encodes CASSESRYGYTF.

This chain joins TRBV7-6 and TRBJ1-2; weak D call: TRBD1 (5 bases). The CDR3 is 13 amino acids. Trimming removed 7 bases at V and 3 bases at J, with 12 bases between. Germline-derived CDR1 and CDR2 are SGHVS and FNYEAQ. CDR3 sequence reads: CASNPGSYYGYTF. In DNA form, the CDR3 reads TGTGCCAGCAATCCAGGGAGTTACTATGGCTACACCTTC.

Remarks on this clonotype: One junction end does not reproduce the germline sequence, and a read error may be involved. The V and J genes are TRBV5-4 and TRBJ2-7; a weak D match, TRBD2 (5 bases). This CDR3 contains 14 residues. Germline V gene sequence: CDR1 SGHNT, CDR2 YYREEE (reference sequence). The CDR3 coding sequence is TGTGCCGGCAGCGGATTTGGTGGAATCCACGAAGAGTACTTC. Its translation is CAGSGFGGIHEEYF.

V usage is TRBV20-1 and J usage is TRBJ2-5; either TRBD1 or TRBD2 may fit D (6 bases each). In germline, CDR1 is DFQATT, CDR2 SNEGSKA (reference sequence). Trimming cost V 1 base and J 1 base, with 10 bases left between them. The CDR3 spans 14 residues. Here the CDR3 reads CSARVPGAQETQYF. The CDR3 bases are TGCAGTGCTAGAGTGCCGGGGGCCCAAGAGACCCAGTACTTC.

In this sample, this clonotype turned up many times. V usage is TRBV5-1 and J usage is TRBJ2-1; 8 nucleotides align to TRBD2. CDR1 and CDR2 (germline): SGHRS, YFSETQ. Unmatched junction bases numbered 4, after V lost 0 bases and J lost 8 bases. This CDR3 has 14 residues. The CDR3 DNA follows: TGCGCCAGCAGCTTGGCACCCGGGGGGGATGAGCAGTTCTTC. It encodes CASSLAPGGDEQFF.

The chain joins TRBV5-1 to TRBJ2-7; D is unclear. V gave up 4 bases and J gave up 0 bases, with 11 bases separating them. Germline CDR1 reads SGHRS; CDR2 reads YFSETQ. There are 14 residues in the CDR3. This chain's CDR3 is CASSPGTTSYEQYF. Here the CDR3 DNA reads TGCGCCAGCAGCCCCGGAACTACCTCCTACGAGCAGTACTTC.

This clonotype was recorded at least ten times. The chain carries TRBV11-3 and TRBJ2-3; 9 bases fit TRBD2. This CDR3 is 20 amino acids long. Germline assignment: CDR1 SGHNT and CDR2 YENEEA. The V gene end was trimmed by 5 bases and the J gene end by 0 bases; junction bases not matched to a gene: 18. CDR3 in DNA: TGTGCCAGCAGCACAAACCGCCCGCTAGCGGGGACCTCTAGCACAGATACGCAGTATTTT. Its translation: CASSTNRPLAGTSSTDTQYF.

This clonotype appeared a few times. This rearrangement joins TRBV2 to TRBJ2-7, with 8 bases aligning to TRBD2. Per the germline V gene, CDR1 is SNHLY and CDR2 is FYNNEI. Trimming at V came to 6 bases and at J to 0 bases, leaving 7 bases not matched to a gene. The CDR3 contains 15 residues. The CDR3 reads CASSPGGGFSYEQYF. The CDR3 bases are TGTGCCAGCAGCCCGGGGGGGGGTTTCTCCTACGAGCAGTACTTC.

This clonotype appeared a single time. The J gene is TRBJ1-1, the V gene TRBV5-1, with a possible D match to TRBD1 (6 bases). The germline CDR1 and CDR2 sequences are SGHRS and YFSETQ. Trimming cost V 4 bases and J 0 bases, with 10 bases left between them. This CDR3 spans 14 amino acids. The CDR3 bases are TGCGCCAGCAGCATACAGGGCATGAACACTGAAGCTTTCTTT. Its translation is CASSIQGMNTEAFF.

This clonotype was counted many times. The chain links TRBV2 to TRBJ1-1; unclear D gene. Germline V gene sequence: CDR1 SNHLY, CDR2 FYNNEI. The CDR3 totals 12 residues. Trimming took 6 bases from V and 6 from J, leaving 11 bases between them. In DNA, the CDR3 is TGTGCCAGCAGCGTTCAGGCTTCTGAAGCTTTCTTT. Translation: CASSVQASEAFF.

The chain carries TRBV30 and TRBJ1-1; D call uncertain. Per germline, CDR1 GTSNPN and CDR2 SVGIG (reference sequence). The CDR3 runs to 12 residues. Trimming took off 0 bases at V and 8 bases at J, with 10 bases between the two ends. Here the CDR3 reads CAWSVWGVEAFF. The CDR3 nucleotides are TGTGCCTGGAGTGTGTGGGGAGTCGAAGCTTTCTTT.

The chain joins TRBV15 to TRBJ2-2; D is perhaps TRBD2 (6 bases). Germline V gene lookup returns CDR1 LNHNV and CDR2 YYDKDF (reference sequence). V was shortened by 3 bases and J by 1 base, with 6 bases between the two germline ends. CDR3 length: 14 residues. The CDR3 reads CATSSGGNTGELFF. The DNA of the CDR3 is TGTGCCACCAGCAGCGGGGGGAACACCGGGGAGCTGTTTTTT.

This clonotype appeared many times. The chain carries TRBV18 and TRBJ2-7; 9 bases map to TRBD2. J lost 2 bases, V lost 3 bases, and 2 bases had no gene match. Germline V lookup: CDR1 KGHSH, CDR2 LQKENI. CDR3 length: 14 residues. CDR3 DNA: TGTGCCAGCTCACCGCGGGGGGGCCCCTACGAGCAGTACTTC. The encoded protein is CASSPRGGPYEQYF.

This clonotype has a count of ten or more. The CDR3 coding sequence is TGTGCCAGCAGTTACCTAGCGGGTGTACAAGAGACCCAGTACTTC. Translating it yields CASSYLAGVQETQYF. The chain combines TRBV6-2 or TRBV6-3 with TRBJ2-5, with 8 bases fitting TRBD2. Germline V CDR1 and CDR2: MNHEY, SVGEGT. The junction had 4 bases not matched to a gene; V was cut back by 2 bases and J by 2 bases. The CDR3 is made up of 15 amino acids.

This clonotype was observed at least ten times. The chain joins TRBV7-2 to TRBJ1-5; tentative D call: TRBD1 (6 bases). The germline CDR1 and CDR2 sequences are SGHTA and FQGNSA. The CDR3 runs to 16 residues. The V end lost 6 bases, the J end lost 6 bases, and 21 bases lay between the germline ends. The CDR3 DNA reads as TGTGCCAGCAGTCATGAGGGGGGGGGATGGGGTCAGCCCCAGCATTTT. It yields the protein CASSHEGGGWGQPQHF.

The table lists this clonotype with a few counts. The chain recombines TRBV28 with TRBJ2-7; 8 bases are shared with TRBD1. The CDR3 runs 15 residues. Germline CDR1 is MDHEN and CDR2 is SYDVKM. Trimming took 6 bases from V and 3 from J; bases not matched to a gene: 10. CDR3 amino acids: CASSRTGIVSYEQYF. For the CDR3, the DNA is TGTGCCAGCAGCCGGACAGGGATCGTAAGCTACGAGCAGTACTTC.

The table lists this clonotype with many counts. The chain uses TRBV10-3 and TRBJ2-1, with D possibly being TRBD1 (5 bases). V was clipped by 6 bases and J by 4 bases, with 7 bases between them. This CDR3 comprises 12 residues. CDR1 ENHRY and CDR2 SYGVKD come from the germline V gene. The CDR3 protein is CAIRSGYNEQFF. The CDR3, as DNA: TGTGCCATCAGATCAGGGTACAATGAGCAGTTCTTC.

This chain connects TRBV2 to TRBJ1-4; D not resolved. The CDR3 spans 15 residues. Trimming pared 2 bases from V and 4 bases from J, leaving 11 bases between. Germline V gene sequence: CDR1 SNHLY, CDR2 FYNNEI. CDR3: CASSEFHMRNEKLFF. Written as DNA, the CDR3 is TGTGCCAGCAGTGAATTCCACATGCGTAATGAAAAACTGTTTTTT.

Remarks on this clonotype: A far larger clone is one base from this, pointing to a likely read error. The rearrangement links TRBV6-1 to TRBJ2-1; D could derive from TRBD1 or TRBD2 (6 bases each). The CDR3 has 15 amino acids. Germline lookup yields CDR1 MNHNS and CDR2 SASEGT. Trimming took off 5 bases at V and 2 bases at J, with 13 bases between the two ends. Here the CDR3 reads CASSSGGPPYNEQFF. The CDR3 coding sequence is TGTGCCAGCAGTTCCGGGGGCCCGCCCTACAATGAGCAGTTCTTC.